This TCR beta chain was found in a study of identical twins. Study observations and caveats: Zero-insertion analyses might be partly confounded by invariant T cells like MAIT and iNKT.

The germline gives CDR1 LGHDT, CDR2 YNNKEL (reference sequence). The CDR3 is 15 residues long. V trimming: 1 base; J trimming: 3 bases; junction bases outside the gene matches: 5. Only a few counts were recorded for this clonotype. Its antigen is undetermined. MiXCR, run by TCRdb on the 5' RACE reads, gives a single entry per CDR3 protein. The repertoire includes 750,000 to 950,000 distinct CDR3 sequences, around an eighth of them detected once, and around 1.6% sits in the top ten. Separately, the same data were catalogued under a study of yellow fever vaccine responses in identical twins.

Sequenced: PBMCs. The chain employs TRBV3-1 and TRBJ2-7, with 8 bases lining up with TRBD2. This receptor was identified in a woman between 18 and 29 years old in good health. DNA for the CDR3: TGTGCCAGCAGCCAAGTGGCCGGGGGGGGCTACGAGCAGTACTTC. This encodes CASSQVAGGGYEQYF.